This T cell receptor (beta chain) was sequenced in a study of T cell responses to AZD1222 COVID-19 vaccine. Findings of the study overall: Close to half of all spike-specific TCRs reportedly target regions of the variants that are unmutated. The donor cohort was predominantly white British with a female majority, and clonal diversity may have been underestimated.

This clone was seen only once. The antigen is not known. Libraries were prepared by immunoSEQ multiplex PCR; TCRdb keeps only in-frame clonotypes and omits some of them. This table holds around 140,000 clones, approximately 93% found once. Specimen: peripheral blood, collected after recovery from COVID-19. The clonotype was recovered from an adult who had recovered from COVID-19.

The CDR3 sequence: CASSPTRDRGAYEQYF. The CDR3 DNA sequence: TGTGCCAGCAGTCCCACCCGGGACAGGGGCGCCTACGAGCAGTACTTC. This chain links TRBV28 with TRBJ2-7; TRBD1 matches at 10 bases. This CDR3 has 16 residues. J lost 2 bases, V lost 5 bases, and 9 bases had no gene match. Germline CDR1 reads MDHEN; CDR2 reads SYDVKM.